One sample yielded the 14 T cell receptor beta chains listed below, sequenced in a study of radiation and T cells in renal cell carcinoma (dated by TCRdb to 2018 to 2020). The time point label for this specimen denotes: baseline pretreatment blood. In the paper's terms, the treatment or condition label means: 15 Gy SBRT to primary tumor, nephrectomy 4 weeks later. The library relied on the immunoSEQ multiplex PCR assay. The clones in this table, taken by TCRdb from immuneACCESS, are in-frame only. Not every clone is retained; where verified, under half of the shortfall comes from an unresolved V gene, and the cause of the rest is unknown. For this sample the table gives 110,000 to 150,000 clones, of which roughly 85% were detected only once. The top ten clonotypes cover approximately 20% of the sample. The material was blood, obtained from a patient whose treatment included radiotherapy and nephrectomy. All receptors derive from a woman between 50 and 59 years old with renal cell carcinoma.

The J gene is TRBJ1-1, the V gene TRBV5-4, with 7 bases fitting TRBD1. Germline CDR1 reads SGHNT; CDR2 reads YYREEE (reference sequence). V lost 7 bases and J lost 7; bases outside the gene matches: 10. The CDR3 runs 13 residues. CDR3 in amino acids: CASRDREQGEAFF. The CDR3 region has the DNA TGTGCCAGCCGAGACAGGGAACAGGGTGAAGCTTTCTTT. Supplemented by reference TRBV5-4 and TRBJ1-1, the full variable domain reads ETGVTQSPTHLIKTRGQQVTLRCSSQSGHNTVSWYQQALGQGPQFIFQYYREEENGRGNFPPRFSGLQFPNYSSELNVNALELDDSALYLCASRDREQGEAFFGQGTRLTVV.

J is TRBJ2-3 and V is TRBV27; D might be TRBD2 (5 bases). V gave up 3 bases and J gave up 5 bases, with 6 bases separating them. CDR1 is MNHEY, CDR2 SMNVEV, per germline (reference sequence). This CDR3 is built from 12 residues. This CDR3 is CASSLAGDTQYF. The CDR3 DNA reads as TGTGCCAGCAGTTTGGCGGGAGATACGCAGTATTTT.

J is TRBJ2-1 and V is TRBV4-3, with 7 bases that match TRBD2. V gave up 0 bases and J gave up 6 bases; unmatched junction bases: 5. Germline V gene sequence: CDR1 LGHNA, CDR2 YSLEER. CDR3 length: 15 amino acids. CDR3 in DNA: TGCGCCAGCAGCCAAGATCTAGCGGCCCCCAATGAGCAGTTCTTC. It is translated as CASSQDLAAPNEQFF.

The rearrangement uses TRBV28 and TRBJ2-1, with D perhaps TRBD2 (5 bases). The CDR3 is 16 residues long. The germline V gene has CDR1 MDHEN and CDR2 SYDVKM. The germline V and J ends were trimmed by 1 base and 1 base, with 11 bases remaining between them. CDR3 sequence (DNA): TGTGCCAGCAGTTTATTAGTGGGAGCATCCTACAATGAGCAGTTCTTC. Translation gives CASSLLVGASYNEQFF.

Only a few counts were recorded for this clone. V gene TRBV7-9 combines with J gene TRBJ1-1; TRBD1 matches 12 bases. J was trimmed by 6 bases and V by 5 bases; bases with no gene match: 7. This CDR3 is 15 amino acids long. Per the germline V gene, CDR1 is SEHNR and CDR2 is FQNEAQ (reference sequence). CDR3 coding DNA: TGTGCCAGCAGCCGGTCAGGGACAGGGGGCGCTGAAGCTTTCTTT. This gives the protein CASSRSGTGGAEAFF.

The rearrangement joins TRBV2 to TRBJ1-4; the D is unclear. Germline CDR1 and CDR2: SNHLY and FYNNEI. V lost 2 bases and J 7 bases, leaving 14 bases between the germline ends. The CDR3 totals 15 residues. The CDR3 nucleotides are TGTGCCAGCAGTGAAATTTGGGGTGAGGTTGAAAAACTGTTTTTT. The encoded protein is CASSEIWGEVEKLFF.

V and J are TRBV5-1 and TRBJ2-7; TRBD1 aligns across 11 bases. V lost 6 bases to trimming and J lost 3 bases; unmatched junction nucleotides: 2. The CDR3 contains 13 residues. Per the germline V gene, CDR1 is SGHRS and CDR2 is YFSETQ. CDR3 DNA sequence: TGCGCCAGCACGGGACAGGGGGGCTACGAGCAGTACTTC. Residues: CASTGQGGYEQYF.

V and J are TRBV12-5 and TRBJ2-2, with TRBD1 identical over 9 bases. V was clipped by 7 bases and J by 7 bases; unmatched bases: 7. Germline V gene lookup returns CDR1 LGHNT and CDR2 FRNRAP. The CDR3 extends over 14 amino acids. CDR3 protein: CASAPGTGFGELFF. The CDR3 DNA is TGTGCTAGTGCCCCCGGGACAGGGTTCGGGGAGCTGTTTTTT.

The chain links TRBV7-3 to TRBJ2-1; D may correspond to TRBD1 or TRBD2 (5 bases each). The V end lost 2 bases, the J end lost 0 bases, and 8 bases lay between the germline ends. This CDR3 comprises 15 residues. Germline assignment: CDR1 SGHTA and CDR2 FQGTGA. CDR3 amino acids: CASSLWGSSYNEQFF. The CDR3 DNA sequence: TGTGCCAGCAGCTTATGGGGGAGCTCCTACAATGAGCAGTTCTTC.

The chain uses TRBV9 and TRBJ2-5, with 8 nucleotides matching TRBD1. The CDR3 spans 14 residues. V dropped 2 bases and J dropped 4; count of bases not matched to a gene: 4. The germline CDR1 and CDR2 sequences are SGDLS and YYNGEE. The CDR3 protein is CASSVGQGPETQYF. Written as DNA, the CDR3 is TGTGCCAGCAGCGTCGGACAGGGTCCAGAGACCCAGTACTTC.

This clone has just a few counts. Here the CDR3 reads CASSEPGQVPLHF. CDR3 bases: TGTGCCAGCAGTGAACCGGGTCAGGTGCCCCTCCACTTT. The V gene is TRBV25-1, the J gene TRBJ1-6; no reliable D call. The germline V and J ends were trimmed by 2 bases and 13 bases, with 12 bases remaining between them. Germline CDR1 reads MGHDK; CDR2 reads SYGVNS. This CDR3 has 13 residues.

V is TRBV5-5 and J is TRBJ2-7, with D possibly called TRBD1 or TRBD2 (5 bases each). Germline assignment: CDR1 SGHKS and CDR2 YYEKEE (reference sequence). CDR3 size: 14 residues. The germline V and J ends were trimmed by 7 bases and 4 bases, with 18 bases remaining between them. CDR3 in DNA: TGTGCCAGCGGGACGAGGTCCGCATTATACGAGCAGTACTTC. Protein sequence: CASGTRSALYEQYF.

The chain combines TRBV2 with TRBJ1-1, with a possible D match to TRBD1 (6 bases). CDR3 length: 15 residues. The V gene lost 4 bases and the J gene lost 3 bases, with 15 bases spanning the gap. Germline V lookup: CDR1 SNHLY, CDR2 FYNNEI. The CDR3 DNA is TGTGCCAGCAGTGGATGGCAGGGGTCTTACACTGAAGCTTTCTTT. This sequence encodes CASSGWQGSYTEAFF.

The V and J genes are TRBV4-3 and TRBJ2-7, with 9 nucleotides matching TRBD1. Per germline, CDR1 LGHNA and CDR2 YSLEER. The J segment lost 3 bases and the V segment lost 3 bases, leaving 12 bases of the junction unmatched. There are 17 residues in the CDR3. CDR3 sequence: CASSQATGGVSNYEQYF. In nucleotides, the CDR3 is TGCGCCAGCAGCCAGGCCACAGGGGGCGTATCGAACTACGAGCAGTACTTC.